The sequence of this T cell receptor beta chain was determined in a study of blood T cell repertoires in COVID-19. At the level of the study: The cDNA or gDNA used as material had been derived from T cells, B-cell-depleted T cells, or PBMCs.

This CDR3 spans 15 amino acids. The V gene end was trimmed by 9 bases and the J gene end by 8 bases; junction bases not matched to a gene: 11. CDR1 is MNHEY, CDR2 SMNVEV, per germline (reference sequence). Authors' analysis steps: Counts of nucleated cells, estimated from reference gene primer amplification, were obtained. Profiled with immunoSEQ multiplex PCR; TCRdb holds only in-frame clones, not every one. Clone size and V and J calls were adopted from that table, with D and trimming inferred from the DNA. Of under 300,000 clones in the sample, around 88% were seen once. The specimen was peripheral blood. The rearrangement uses TRBV27 and TRBJ1-6; 9 nucleotides line up with TRBD1. The source is a woman aged 65 to 85 with COVID-19, enrolled during active disease. CDR3 bases: TGTGCCAGTACGGACAGGGGCTTGGGGGATTCACCCCTCCACTTT. As protein: CASTDRGLGDSPLHF.